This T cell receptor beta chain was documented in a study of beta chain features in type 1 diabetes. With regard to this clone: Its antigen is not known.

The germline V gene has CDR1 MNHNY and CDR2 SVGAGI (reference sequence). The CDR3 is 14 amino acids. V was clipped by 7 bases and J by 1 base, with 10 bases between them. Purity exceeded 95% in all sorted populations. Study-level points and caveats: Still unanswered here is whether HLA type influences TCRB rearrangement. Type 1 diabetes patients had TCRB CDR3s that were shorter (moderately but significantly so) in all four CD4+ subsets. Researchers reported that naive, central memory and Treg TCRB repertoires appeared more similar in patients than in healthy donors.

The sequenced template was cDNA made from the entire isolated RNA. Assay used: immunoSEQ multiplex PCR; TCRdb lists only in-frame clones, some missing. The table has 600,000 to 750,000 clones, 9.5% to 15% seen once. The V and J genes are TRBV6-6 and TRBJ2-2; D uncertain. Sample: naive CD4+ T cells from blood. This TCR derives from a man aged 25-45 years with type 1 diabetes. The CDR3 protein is CASTQSRNTGELFF. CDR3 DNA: TGTGCCAGCACCCAGAGTAGGAACACCGGGGAGCTGTTTTTT.